A single sample is the source of the 21 T cell receptor beta chains below, sequenced in a study of human T cells and chemical hapten exposure. TCRdb fed the RACE reads into MiXCR, producing one record per CDR3 protein. The repertoire holds roughly 380,000 distinct CDR3 sequences, roughly 6.3% seen once, with over 5.5% in the top ten. Time point of the sample: patch test 2, 6 weeks after DPC sensitization. Treatment defined: therapeutic diphenylcyclopropenone sensitization with weekly scalp DPC. This material consisted of whole blood, taken in connection with sensitization to the hapten diphenylcyclopropenone (DPC). The receptors originated from a woman aged 18-29 years with alopecia areata. Some clones in this sample may be carry-over from other donors' samples.

This clonotype was seen repeatedly, ten times or more. CDR3 sequence reads: CASSQGGVDNSPLHF. CDR3 DNA: TGCGCCAGCAGCCAAGGCGGGGTTGATAATTCACCCCTCCACTTT. The rearrangement links TRBV4-1 to TRBJ1-6, with D unclear. Trimming removed 1 base at V and 5 bases at J, with 9 bases between. The CDR3 runs 15 residues. Germline V gene sequence: CDR1 MGHRA, CDR2 YSYEKL.

V and J are TRBV20-1 and TRBJ1-1, with D possibly being TRBD1 (5 bases). CDR3 length: 13 residues. Germline V gene sequence: CDR1 DFQATT, CDR2 SNEGSKA (reference sequence). V lost 0 bases and J 1 base, leaving 6 bases between the germline ends. The CDR3: CSARDGGNTEAFF. The CDR3, as DNA: TGCAGTGCTAGAGATGGGGGGAACACTGAAGCTTTCTTT.

This clonotype was counted at least ten times. CDR3 in amino acids: CASSQPRMGQNTGELFF. The CDR3 nucleotides read TGCGCCAGCAGCCAACCAAGAATGGGTCAGAACACCGGGGAGCTGTTTTTT. The rearrangement joins TRBV4-3 to TRBJ2-2; D gene ambiguous. CDR1 is LGHNA, CDR2 YSLEER, per germline. The CDR3 extends over 17 amino acids. The ends were cut back, 2 bases at V and 1 base at J, with 14 bases in the middle.

This clonotype has ten or more counts. V and J are TRBV5-1 and TRBJ1-5, with 8 bases fitting TRBD1. Trimming removed 3 bases from V and 11 bases from J; junction bases left unmatched: 7. CDR1 SGHRS and CDR2 YFSETQ come from the germline V gene. The CDR3 spans 13 residues. CDR3 amino acids: CASSYGQGTAQHF. Written as DNA, the CDR3 is TGCGCCAGCAGCTACGGACAGGGAACGGCCCAGCATTTT.

The genes are TRBV28 and TRBJ1-1; D call uncertain. V lost 8 bases and J lost 1, with 11 bases in between. CDR1 is MDHEN, CDR2 SYDVKM, per germline. The CDR3 totals 13 residues. The CDR3 coding sequence is TGTGCCAGCCGTGGAGCGGGGAACACTGAAGCTTTCTTT. Encoded protein: CASRGAGNTEAFF.

Ten or more counts support this clonotype. This chain uses TRBV6-1 with TRBJ1-2; 9 nucleotides align to TRBD1. V was pared by 2 bases and J by 6 bases, with 7 bases of the junction left unmatched. This CDR3 has 15 amino acids. The V gene's germline CDR1 is MNHNS and CDR2 SASEGT. CDR3 region: CASSELGDRADGYTF. The CDR3 coding sequence is TGTGCCAGCAGTGAATTGGGGGACAGGGCCGATGGCTACACCTTC.

This clonotype was seen a few times. The gene calls are TRBV4-1 and TRBJ1-3; tentatively, D is TRBD1 (6 bases). V dropped 0 bases and J dropped 2 bases, with 11 bases sitting between them. Germline lookup yields CDR1 MGHRA and CDR2 YSYEKL. The CDR3 extends over 16 amino acids. CDR3 DNA sequence: TGCGCCAGCAGCCAAGATTTGCCAGGGGCTGGAAACACCATATATTTT. Its protein product is CASSQDLPGAGNTIYF.

This clonotype was picked up a small number of times. The chain has TRBV11-2 and TRBJ1-1; TRBD1 might be the D (6 bases). The CDR3 contains 16 residues. V was shortened by 5 bases and J by 3 bases, with 19 bases between the two germline ends. CDR1 is SGHAT and CDR2 is FQNNGV in the germline V gene. The CDR3 bases are TGTGCCAGCAGCCTCTCTCCGGGACACGCTCACACTGAAGCTTTCTTT. Translating gives CASSLSPGHAHTEAFF.

There are many counts of this clonotype. This sequence joins TRBV4-3 and TRBJ2-3; 8 bases match TRBD2. V gave up 0 bases and J gave up 6 bases; unmatched junction bases: 8. The CDR3 contains 16 residues. Germline V gene sequence: CDR1 LGHNA, CDR2 YSLEER. The CDR3 spells CASSQEWASGSDTQYF. The DNA of the CDR3 is TGCGCCAGCAGCCAAGAGTGGGCTAGCGGGTCGGATACGCAGTATTTT.

This clonotype was counted at least ten times. The CDR3 spells CASSQGTGTFYGYTF. The CDR3 DNA reads TGTGCCAGCAGCCAGGGGACAGGGACCTTCTATGGCTACACCTTC. The V and J genes are TRBV14 and TRBJ1-2; 9 nucleotides align to TRBD1. The germline CDR1 and CDR2 sequences are SGHDN and FVKESK. Losses at the gene ends were 3 bases for V and 4 bases for J; bases not matched to a gene: 6. The CDR3 consists of 15 residues.

This chain joins TRBV7-2 and TRBJ2-4; D is perhaps TRBD1 (5 bases). The CDR3 is 15 amino acids. V was cut by 5 bases and J by 6 bases, with 17 bases left in between. Per germline, CDR1 SGHTA and CDR2 FQGNSA. The CDR3, as DNA: TGTGCCAGCAGCATACAGGAACGGCAGGGAAACATTCAGTACTTC. Amino acid sequence: CASSIQERQGNIQYF.

V is TRBV27 and J is TRBJ2-3; 11 bases are a match to TRBD2. This CDR3 region has 18 residues. Germline V gene sequence: CDR1 MNHEY, CDR2 SMNVEV (reference sequence). V lost 3 bases to trimming and J lost 3 bases; unmatched junction nucleotides: 11. CDR3 amino acids: CASSFQLAGVEGTDTQYF. The CDR3 coding sequence is TGTGCCAGCAGTTTTCAACTAGCGGGGGTAGAAGGGACAGATACGCAGTATTTT.

The chain joins TRBV6-1 to TRBJ2-4; unclear D gene. CDR3 length: 13 residues. Germline values: CDR1 MNHNS, CDR2 SASEGT. V lost 0 bases, J lost 7 bases, and 7 bases lay in between. The CDR3 sequence is CASSEANTNIQYF. The CDR3 region has the DNA TGTGCCAGCAGTGAAGCCAACACGAACATTCAGTACTTC.

This rearrangement joins TRBV15 to TRBJ2-3, with no clear D. The CDR3 is made up of 14 amino acids. Trimming took off 1 base at V and 2 bases at J, with 7 bases between the two ends. Germline V CDR1 and CDR2: LNHNV, YYDKDF (reference sequence). The CDR3 sequence is CATSRGLHTDTQYF. CDR3 sequence (DNA): TGTGCCACCAGCAGAGGACTCCACACAGATACGCAGTATTTT. The full variable domain, rest sourced from reference TRBV15 and TRBJ2-3, is DAMVIQNPRYQVTQFGKPVTLSCSQTLNHNVMYWYQQKSSQAPKLLFHYYDKDFNNEADTPDNFQSRRPNTSFCFLDIRSPGLGDTAMYLCATSRGLHTDTQYFGPGTRLTVL.

This clonotype was seen more than once but under ten times. The chain combines TRBV12-3 or TRBV12-4 with TRBJ2-7; 11 bases fit TRBD1. The CDR3 length is 13 residues. J was trimmed by 7 bases and V by 6 bases; bases with no gene match: 5. This CDR3 is CASSGQGAWEQYF. CDR3 bases: TGTGCCAGCAGCGGACAGGGGGCGTGGGAGCAGTACTTC.

In regard to this clonotype: Given a much more abundant clone one base away, this may be a read error. This chain links TRBV28 with TRBJ1-4; D is unresolved. CDR1 and CDR2 from the germline V gene are MDHEN and SYDVKM. CDR3 size: 13 residues. The CDR3 loop is CVSSSATNEKLFF. For the CDR3, the DNA is TGTGTCAGCAGTTCGGCAACTAATGAAAAACTGTTTTTT.

CDR3 coding DNA: TGTGCCAGCAGTTTATCATCGGGCCAGGCCTACGAGCAGTACTTC. Residues: CASSLSSGQAYEQYF. The chain joins TRBV27 to TRBJ2-7; D ambiguous. CDR1 and CDR2 from the germline V gene are MNHEY and SMNVEV (reference sequence). This CDR3 is built from 15 residues. Trimming pared 0 bases from V and 2 bases from J, leaving 11 bases between.

The chain carries TRBV28 and TRBJ1-1; D unresolved. V lost 7 bases and J lost 0, with 12 bases in between. The length of the CDR3 is 14 residues. The V gene's germline CDR1 is MDHEN and CDR2 SYDVKM. Written as DNA, the CDR3 is TGTGCCAGCACTCAACCAGAGATGAACACTGAAGCTTTCTTT. Residues: CASTQPEMNTEAFF. Using reference TRBV28 and TRBJ1-1 for the parts outside the CDR3, the full variable domain is DVKVTQSSRYLVKRTGEKVFLECVQDMDHENMFWYRQDPGLGLRLIYFSYDVKMKEKGDIPEGYSVSREKKERFSLILESASTNQTSMYLCASTQPEMNTEAFFGQGTRLTVV.

This chain joins TRBV5-1 and TRBJ2-3, with 7 nucleotides matching TRBD1. J lost 4 bases, V lost 0 bases, and 5 bases had no gene match. This CDR3 has 15 amino acids. Germline lookup yields CDR1 SGHRS and CDR2 YFSETQ. The CDR3 protein is CASSLEGGWADTQYF. The CDR3 coding sequence is TGCGCCAGCAGCTTGGAAGGGGGCTGGGCAGATACGCAGTATTTT. Complete variable domain (other parts from reference TRBV5-1 and TRBJ2-3): KAGVTQTPRYLIKTRGQQVTLSCSPISGHRSVSWYQQTPGQGLQFLFEYFSETQRNKGNFPGRFSGRQFSNSRSEMNVSTLELGDSALYLCASSLEGGWADTQYFGPGTRLTVL.

The table lists this clonotype with many counts. The chain couples TRBV2 to TRBJ2-3; TRBD1 matches at 9 bases. The CDR3 is made up of 15 amino acids. Germline assignment: CDR1 SNHLY and CDR2 FYNNEI. V trimming: 4 bases; J trimming: 0 bases; junction bases outside the gene matches: 2. The CDR3 DNA follows: TGTGCCAGCAGTGCGGACAGGGGTAGCACAGATACGCAGTATTTT. This sequence encodes CASSADRGSTDTQYF.

This clonotype was observed a handful of times. The chain couples TRBV12-3 or TRBV12-4 to TRBJ1-5, with 12 positions matching TRBD1. The CDR3 sequence is 15 residues long. J was trimmed by 7 bases and V by 5 bases; bases with no gene match: 6. In DNA, the CDR3 is TGTGCCAGCAGTCAGGGGACAGGGGGCGAGCAGCCCCAGCATTTT. Translating it yields CASSQGTGGEQPQHF.